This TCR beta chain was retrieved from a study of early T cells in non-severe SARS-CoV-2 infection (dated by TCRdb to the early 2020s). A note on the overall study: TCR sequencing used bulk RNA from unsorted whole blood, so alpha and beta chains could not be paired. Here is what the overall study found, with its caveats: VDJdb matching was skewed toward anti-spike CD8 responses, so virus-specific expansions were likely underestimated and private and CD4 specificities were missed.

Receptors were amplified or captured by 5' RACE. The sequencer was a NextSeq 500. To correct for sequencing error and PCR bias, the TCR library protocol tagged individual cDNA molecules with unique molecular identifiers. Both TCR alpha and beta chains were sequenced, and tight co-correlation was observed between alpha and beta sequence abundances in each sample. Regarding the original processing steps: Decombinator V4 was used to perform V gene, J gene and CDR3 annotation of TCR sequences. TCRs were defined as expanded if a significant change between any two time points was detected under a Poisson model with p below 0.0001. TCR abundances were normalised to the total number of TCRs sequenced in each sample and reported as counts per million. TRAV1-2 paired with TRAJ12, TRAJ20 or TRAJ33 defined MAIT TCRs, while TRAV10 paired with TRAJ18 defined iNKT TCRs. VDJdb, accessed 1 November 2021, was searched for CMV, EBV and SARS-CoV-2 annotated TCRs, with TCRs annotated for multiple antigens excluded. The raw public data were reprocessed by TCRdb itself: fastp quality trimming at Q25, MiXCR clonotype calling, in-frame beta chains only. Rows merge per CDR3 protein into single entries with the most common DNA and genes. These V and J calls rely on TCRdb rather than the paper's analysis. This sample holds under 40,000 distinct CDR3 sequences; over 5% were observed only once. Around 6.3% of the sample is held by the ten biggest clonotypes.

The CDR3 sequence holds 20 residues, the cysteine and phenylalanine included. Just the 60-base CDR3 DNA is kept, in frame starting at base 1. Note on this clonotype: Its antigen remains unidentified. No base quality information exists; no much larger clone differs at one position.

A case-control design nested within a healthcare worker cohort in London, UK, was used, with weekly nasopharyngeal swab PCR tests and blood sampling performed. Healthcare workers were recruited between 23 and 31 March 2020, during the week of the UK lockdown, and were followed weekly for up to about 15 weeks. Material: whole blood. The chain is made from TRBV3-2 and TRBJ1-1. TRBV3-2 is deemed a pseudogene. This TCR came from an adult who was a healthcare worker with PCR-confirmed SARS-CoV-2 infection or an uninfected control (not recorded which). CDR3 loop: CASSQEFPLFKPRLVTEAFF. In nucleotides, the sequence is TGTGCCAGCAGCCAAGAATTCCCGCTATTTAAACCCCGCCTCGTAACTGAAGCTTTCTTT.